These T cell receptor beta chains were read from a single sample in a study of T cell responses to AZD1222 COVID-19 vaccine. This table comes from immunoSEQ multiplex PCR, and its TCRdb copy is limited to in-frame clones, with some not included. Here the sample spans 150,000 to 200,000 clones, about 87% being singletons. Sequenced material: peripheral blood, taken on day 0 of AZD1222 vaccination. The receptors come from an adult in good health. Each CDR3 is given with its conserved first and last residue. D genes are given only for firm matches. Rows may omit the clone size; those that give it use once, few, many or a size class.

size	length	V	D	J	CDR3	DNA
.	14	TRBV5-1	TRBD1	TRBJ2-3	CASSPGTGGDEQYF	TGCGCCAGCAGCCCGGGGACAGGGGGCGACGAACAGTATTTT
.	15	TRBV19	.	TRBJ1-2	CASSISWSNLYGYTF	TGTGCCAGTAGTATAAGCTGGTCGAACCTCTATGGCTACACCTTC
.	14	TRBV5-1	TRBD2	TRBJ2-1	CASSPSGGYNEQFF	TGCGCCAGCAGTCCTAGCGGGGGATACAATGAGCAGTTCTTC
.	14	TRBV30	TRBD2	TRBJ2-1	CAWASGRSYNEQFF	TGTGCCTGGGCTAGCGGGAGGTCCTACAATGAGCAGTTCTTC
.	13	TRBV5-1	.	TRBJ1-1	CASSPGQNTEAFF	TGCGCCAGCAGCCCGGGACAGAACACTGAAGCTTTCTTT
once	19	TRBV6-4	TRBD1	TRBJ1-6	CASSDSPPGQGFYNSPLHF	TGTGCCAGCAGTGACTCGCCTCCGGGACAGGGCTTCTATAATTCACCCCTCCACTTT
.	15	TRBV19	.	TRBJ1-2	CASTSRQTVEDGYTF	TGTGCCAGTACCTCCCGGCAGACAGTGGAAGATGGCTACACCTTC
.	15	TRBV7-7	TRBD2	TRBJ2-1	CASSLAGGLHNEQFF	TGTGCTAGCAGCTTAGCGGGGGGGCTCCACAATGAGCAGTTCTTC
.	14	TRBV2	.	TRBJ2-7	CASSEAGEPYEQYF	TGTGCCAGCAGTGAAGCGGGGGAACCCTACGAGCAGTACTTC
.	13	TRBV18	.	TRBJ1-1	CATHLRDSTEAFF	TGTGCCACCCACCTCAGGGATAGCACTGAAGCTTTCTTT
once	16	TRBV7-8	.	TRBJ1-6	CASSLGASSYNSPLHF	TGTGCCAGCAGCTTGGGGGCGAGCTCCTATAATTCACCCCTCCACTTT
.	17	TRBV11-2	.	TRBJ1-5	CASSHPHPWYSNQPQHF	TGTGCCAGCAGCCACCCCCATCCCTGGTATAGCAATCAGCCCCAGCATTTT
.	17	TRBV2	TRBD1	TRBJ1-2	CASSDGTGGTYNYGYTF	TGTGCCAGCAGTGACGGGACAGGGGGCACATACAACTATGGCTACACCTTC
.	15	TRBV19	TRBD2	TRBJ2-2	CASSLLAGGSGELFF	TGTGCCAGTAGTCTACTAGCGGGAGGGTCCGGGGAGCTGTTTTTT
.	13	TRBV6-4	.	TRBJ1-1	CASSSQGNTEAFF	TGTGCCAGCAGTTCGCAAGGCAACACTGAAGCTTTCTTT
.	18	TRBV4-2	.	TRBJ2-5	CASSLTLGGQPREETQYF	TGTGCCAGCAGCCTCACCCTGGGCGGACAGCCCAGGGAGGAGACCCAGTACTTC
.	15	TRBV5-1	.	TRBJ2-3	CASSLATKVLDTQYF	TGCGCCAGCAGCTTGGCCACGAAGGTGTTGGATACGCAGTATTTT
.	13	TRBV15	.	TRBJ2-5	CATSRDSAETQYF	TGTGCCACCAGCAGGGACAGCGCTGAGACCCAGTACTTC
.	16	TRBV7-6	TRBD2	TRBJ2-3	CASSHLAGSSTDTQYF	TGTGCCAGCAGCCACCTAGCGGGCTCTAGCACAGATACGCAGTATTTT
.	15	TRBV18	TRBD1	TRBJ1-6	CASSEGTGSSSPLHF	TGTGCCAGCTCAGAAGGGACAGGTTCGAGTTCACCCCTCCACTTT
.	15	TRBV7-2	.	TRBJ1-4	CASSFGPATNEKLFF	TGTGCCAGCAGCTTCGGCCCTGCAACTAATGAAAAACTGTTTTTT
.	13	TRBV29-1	.	TRBJ2-1	CSVVSRAYNEQFF	TGCAGCGTTGTGAGCAGGGCCTACAATGAGCAGTTCTTC
.	15	TRBV18	TRBD1	TRBJ2-7	CASSPRTGATYEQYF	TGTGCCAGCTCACCCCGGACAGGGGCGACCTACGAGCAGTACTTC
.	13	TRBV6-5	.	TRBJ2-7	CASRKTTGYEQYF	TGTGCCAGCAGAAAAACTACAGGGTACGAGCAGTACTTC
.	11	TRBV29-1	.	TRBJ1-2	CSATDNYGYTF	TGCAGCGCGACAGATAACTATGGCTACACCTTC
.	15	TRBV10-3	.	TRBJ2-7	CAISESLTLSYEQYF	TGTGCCATCAGTGAGTCACTTACTCTCTCCTACGAGCAGTACTTC
.	15	TRBV19	TRBD1	TRBJ1-5	CASTVTGGWNQPQHF	TGTGCCAGTACTGTTACAGGGGGTTGGAATCAGCCCCAGCATTTT
.	16	TRBV2	.	TRBJ1-3	CASSETGGAGGNTIYF	TGTGCCAGCAGTGAGACGGGGGGCGCGGGAGGAAACACCATATATTTT
.	13	TRBV6-5	.	TRBJ2-7	CASSFGSSYEQYF	TGTGCCAGCAGTTTCGGCAGTTCCTACGAGCAGTACTTC
.	14	TRBV7-9	TRBD1	TRBJ2-2	CASRGTGPTGELFF	TGTGCCAGCAGAGGGACAGGACCGACCGGGGAGCTGTTTTTT
.	16	TRBV5-1	TRBD2	TRBJ2-7	CASSQGLAGATYEQYF	TGCGCCAGCAGCCAGGGACTAGCGGGAGCGACCTACGAGCAGTACTTC
few	13	TRBV24-1	.	TRBJ1-2	CATRSRGGYGYTF	TGTGCCACCAGGAGCAGGGGAGGATATGGCTACACCTTC